Included here is one T cell receptor (beta chain) sequence, with context. Only CD45RO-negative cells positively selected for CCR7 counted as naive CD8 cells, so terminally differentiated effector memory CD45RA+ cells were excluded. The sample belongs to a study of shared clonotypes between healthy human individuals. The CDR3 spans 12 residues. Between the trimmed V and J ends, which lost 6 bases and 8 bases, there was a span of 13 bases. The germline CDR1 and CDR2 sequences are MNHNS and SASEGT. TCRdb keeps only in-frame clones here, not all; method: immunoSEQ multiplex PCR. Here the sample spans some 800,000 clones, about 92% being singletons.

This chain uses TRBV6-1 with TRBJ1-1; D ambiguous. The sequenced material came from naive CD8+ T cells sorted from blood. This TCR derives from a man aged 25-45 years in good health. The CDR3 region is CASRGGKFEAFF. The CDR3 nucleotides are TGTGCCAGCAGGGGAGGGAAGTTCGAAGCTTTCTTT.